These T cell receptor beta chains were read from a single sample in a study of immune characterization of retroperitoneal liposarcoma. MiXCR, applied by TCRdb to the PCR reads, yields one record per CDR3 protein. The table lists roughly 9,300 distinct CDR3 sequences, around a quarter of them singletons. Sequenced material: blood. These receptors all come from a male donor with retroperitoneal liposarcoma. Each CDR3 is given with its conserved first and last residue. The order of the fields is D gene, clone size, J gene, V gene, CDR3 DNA, CDR3 protein. D genes are given only for firm matches. Size is omitted from some rows. Given values are once, few, many or a class for expanded clones.

D gene: NA
clone size: few
J gene: TRBJ1-3
V gene: TRBV6-6
CDR3 DNA: TGTGCCAGCAGTTACGAATTTATGCCCGACTCTGGAAACACCATATATTTT
CDR3 protein: CASSYEFMPDSGNTIYF

D gene: NA
clone size: few
J gene: TRBJ2-2
V gene: TRBV12-3/TRBV12-4
CDR3 DNA: TGTGCCAGCAGTCCCACCGGGGGCACCGGGGAGCTGTTTTTT
CDR3 protein: CASSPTGGTGELFF

D gene: NA
clone size: medium-sized
J gene: TRBJ2-7
V gene: TRBV12-3/TRBV12-4
CDR3 DNA: TGTGCCAGCAGTTTACGCCGCGCTAATGAGCAGTACTTC
CDR3 protein: CASSLRRANEQYF

D gene: NA
clone size: few
J gene: TRBJ2-2
V gene: TRBV7-2
CDR3 DNA: TGTGCCAGCAGCTTAAGGGGTGGAACCGGGGAGCTGTTTTTT
CDR3 protein: CASSLRGGTGELFF

D gene: NA
clone size: NA
J gene: TRBJ2-1
V gene: TRBV10-3
CDR3 DNA: TGTGCCATCAGGGGCGACAGCAACAATGAGCAGTTCTTC
CDR3 protein: CAIRGDSNNEQFF

D gene: NA
clone size: NA
J gene: TRBJ2-5
V gene: TRBV2
CDR3 DNA: TGTGCCAGCAGTATCCGACAGGCAGAGACCCAGTACTTC
CDR3 protein: CASSIRQAETQYF

D gene: NA
clone size: medium-sized
J gene: TRBJ1-5
V gene: TRBV4-1
CDR3 DNA: TGCGCCAGCAGCCAATCGGGGAGGGGGGATCAGCCCCAGCATTTT
CDR3 protein: CASSQSGRGDQPQHF

D gene: NA
clone size: few
J gene: TRBJ1-3
V gene: TRBV12-3/TRBV12-4
CDR3 DNA: TGTGCCAGCAGTTTTATGGGTACTGGAAACACCATATATTTT
CDR3 protein: CASSFMGTGNTIYF

D gene: NA
clone size: many
J gene: TRBJ1-5
V gene: TRBV6-1
CDR3 DNA: TGTGCCAGCAGTGACAGGGGCGCGAGTCAGCCCCAGCATTTT
CDR3 protein: CASSDRGASQPQHF

D gene: TRBD1
clone size: few
J gene: TRBJ1-4
V gene: TRBV6-1
CDR3 DNA: TGTGCCAGCAGTAGAAAAGGACAGGGGGGCCCTAATGAAAAACTGTTTTTT
CDR3 protein: CASSRKGQGGPNEKLFF

D gene: NA
clone size: medium-sized
J gene: TRBJ2-1
V gene: TRBV10-1
CDR3 DNA: TGCGCCAGCAGTGGGGGATTGGGGTCCTACAATGAGCAGTTCTTC
CDR3 protein: CASSGGLGSYNEQFF

D gene: NA
clone size: few
J gene: TRBJ1-1
V gene: TRBV7-6
CDR3 DNA: TGTGCCAGCAGCTTAGGGCCGGTGAACACTGAAGCTTTCTTT
CDR3 protein: CASSLGPVNTEAFF

D gene: TRBD2
clone size: NA
J gene: TRBJ2-2
V gene: TRBV12-3/TRBV12-4
CDR3 DNA: TGTGCCAGCAGGGAGACTAGCGGGTCGTCAAAAAGTCGGGTCGGGGAGCTGTTTTTT
CDR3 protein: CASRETSGSSKSRVGELFF

D gene: NA
clone size: few
J gene: TRBJ1-1
V gene: TRBV12-3/TRBV12-4
CDR3 DNA: TGTGCCAGCCTGAGGGTACGGAACACTGAAGCTTTCTTT
CDR3 protein: CASLRVRNTEAFF

D gene: NA
clone size: once
J gene: TRBJ1-5
V gene: TRBV27
CDR3 DNA: TGTGCCAGCAGTTTAACCGTGATCAGTCAGCCCCAGCATTTT
CDR3 protein: CASSLTVISQPQHF

D gene: TRBD2
clone size: many
J gene: TRBJ2-3
V gene: TRBV6-1
CDR3 DNA: TGTGCCAGCAGAAGACTAGCGGGTAGCACAGATACGCAGTATTTT
CDR3 protein: CASRRLAGSTDTQYF

D gene: NA
clone size: NA
J gene: TRBJ1-4
V gene: TRBV6-1
CDR3 DNA: TGTGCCAGCAGTTCGGGAGCGAATGAAAAACTGTTTTTT
CDR3 protein: CASSSGANEKLFF

D gene: NA
clone size: NA
J gene: TRBJ1-4
V gene: TRBV5-1
CDR3 DNA: TGCGCCAGCAGCTTACTTCCCGGCAGAGAGGAAAAACTGTTTTTT
CDR3 protein: CASSLLPGREEKLFF

D gene: TRBD1
clone size: few
J gene: TRBJ1-1
V gene: TRBV5-1
CDR3 DNA: TGCGCCAGCAGCCCCAGGGGGGACACTGAAGCTTTCTTT
CDR3 protein: CASSPRGDTEAFF

D gene: NA
clone size: NA
J gene: TRBJ2-7
V gene: TRBV6-1
CDR3 DNA: TGTGCCAGCACTAGTACAGGGCTAGCAAGTAACGAGCAGTACTTC
CDR3 protein: CASTSTGLASNEQYF

D gene: NA
clone size: once
J gene: TRBJ2-2
V gene: TRBV6-8
CDR3 DNA: TGTGCCAGCAGGGCCCGGTCAGCCGGGAGTAACACCGGGGAGCTGTTTTTT
CDR3 protein: CASRARSAGSNTGELFF

D gene: NA
clone size: medium-sized
J gene: TRBJ1-3
V gene: TRBV4-1
CDR3 DNA: TGCGCCAGCAGCCAGGGGTGGGACTTTAGCTCTGGAAACACCATATATTTT
CDR3 protein: CASSQGWDFSSGNTIYF

D gene: TRBD2
clone size: many
J gene: TRBJ2-5
V gene: TRBV25-1
CDR3 DNA: TGTGCCAGCAGTGACCAACTAGCGGGTCGTGAGACCCAGTACTTC
CDR3 protein: CASSDQLAGRETQYF

D gene: TRBD2
clone size: few
J gene: TRBJ2-3
V gene: TRBV3-1
CDR3 DNA: TGTGCCAGCAGCCCTAGTAGCGGGGTAGATACGCAGTATTTT
CDR3 protein: CASSPSSGVDTQYF